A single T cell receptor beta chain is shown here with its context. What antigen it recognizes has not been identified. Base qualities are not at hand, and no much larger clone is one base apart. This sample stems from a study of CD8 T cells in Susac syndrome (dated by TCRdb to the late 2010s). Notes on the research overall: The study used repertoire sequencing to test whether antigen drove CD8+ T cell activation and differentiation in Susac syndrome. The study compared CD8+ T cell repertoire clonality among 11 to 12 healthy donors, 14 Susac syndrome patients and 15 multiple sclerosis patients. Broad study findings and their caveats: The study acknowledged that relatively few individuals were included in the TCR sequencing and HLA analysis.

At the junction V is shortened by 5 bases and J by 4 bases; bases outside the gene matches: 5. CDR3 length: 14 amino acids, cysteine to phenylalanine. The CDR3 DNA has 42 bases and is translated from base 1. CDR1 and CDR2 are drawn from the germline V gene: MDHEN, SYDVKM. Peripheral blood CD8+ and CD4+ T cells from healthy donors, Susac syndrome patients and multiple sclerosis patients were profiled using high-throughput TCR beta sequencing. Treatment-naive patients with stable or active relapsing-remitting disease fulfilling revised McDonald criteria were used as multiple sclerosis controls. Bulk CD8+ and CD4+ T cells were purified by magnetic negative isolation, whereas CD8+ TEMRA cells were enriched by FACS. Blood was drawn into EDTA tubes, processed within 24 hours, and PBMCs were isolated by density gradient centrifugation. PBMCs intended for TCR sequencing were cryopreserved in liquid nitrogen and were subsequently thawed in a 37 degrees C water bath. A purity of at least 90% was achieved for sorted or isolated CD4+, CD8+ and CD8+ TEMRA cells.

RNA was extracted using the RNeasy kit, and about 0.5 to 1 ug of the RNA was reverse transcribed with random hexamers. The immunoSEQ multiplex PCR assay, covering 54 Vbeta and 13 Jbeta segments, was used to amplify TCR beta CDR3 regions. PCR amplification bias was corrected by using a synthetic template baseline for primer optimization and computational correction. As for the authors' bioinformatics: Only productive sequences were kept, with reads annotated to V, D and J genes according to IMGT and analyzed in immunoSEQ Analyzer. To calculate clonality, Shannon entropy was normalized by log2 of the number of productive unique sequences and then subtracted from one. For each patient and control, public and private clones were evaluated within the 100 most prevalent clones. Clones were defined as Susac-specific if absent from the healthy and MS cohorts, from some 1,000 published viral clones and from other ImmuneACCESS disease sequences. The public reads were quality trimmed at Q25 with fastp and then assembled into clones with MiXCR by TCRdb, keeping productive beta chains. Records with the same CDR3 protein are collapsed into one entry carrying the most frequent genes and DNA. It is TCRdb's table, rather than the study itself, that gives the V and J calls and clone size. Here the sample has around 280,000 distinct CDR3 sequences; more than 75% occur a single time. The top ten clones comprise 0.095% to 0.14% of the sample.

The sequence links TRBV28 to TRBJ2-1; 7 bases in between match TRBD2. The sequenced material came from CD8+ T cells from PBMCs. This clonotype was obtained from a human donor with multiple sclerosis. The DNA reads TGTGCCAGCAGTACTAGCGAGAGGTACAATGAGCAGTTCTTC. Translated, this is CASSTSERYNEQFF.